Each of the 13 T cell receptor beta chains below was sequenced from the same sample in a study of T cell clonality in common variable immunodeficiency. These receptors' antigens are unknown. Overall study results and limits: In common variable immunodeficiency, TCR beta chains reportedly carried fewer deletions and N-nucleotide insertions.

Clones were sequenced by immunoSEQ multiplex PCR, and TCRdb holds only the in-frame ones, with some missing. This set yields tens of thousands of clones and no singletons; the top ten hold approximately 5.5%. Sequencing input: peripheral blood mononuclear cells. The receptors here all came from a human donor with common variable immunodeficiency.

This clone was counted only a few times. Coverage ceases 3 residues before the CDR3 finishes, and the germline J gene fills in the end. The genes are TRBV19 and TRBJ1-5; possible D gene TRBD1, 5 bases. Germline V gene sequence: CDR1 LNHDA, CDR2 SQIVND (reference sequence). The CDR3 sequence is 13 residues long. V was cut by 0 bases and J by 9 bases, with 9 bases left in between. Partial CDR3 DNA: TGTGCCAGTAGTATAGAAACCGGGGGGCCC. Translating gives CASSIETGGP. Given in full, the CDR3 is CASSIETGGPQHF.

Note on this clone: The sequence runs out 3 residues before the end of the CDR3; the remainder is reconstructed from the germline J gene. The rearrangement joins TRBV5-1 to TRBJ1-4, with 7 bases that match TRBD1. Germline assignment: CDR1 SGHRS and CDR2 YFSETQ. CDR3 length equals 14 residues. V trimming: 4 bases; J trimming: 5 bases; junction bases outside the gene matches: 5. CDR3 DNA, as far as it was read: TGCGCCAGCAGCCTGACAGGGAGGAATGAAAAA. As protein: CASSLTGRNEK. Given in full, the CDR3 is CASSLTGRNEKLFF.

In this sample, this clone turned up many times. Sequencing ends 3 residues short of the CDR3 end; the germline J gene provides the rest. The chain couples TRBV18 to TRBJ2-1; D call uncertain. The CDR3 sequence is 13 residues long. V was clipped by 4 bases and J by 6 bases, with 10 bases between them. Germline V gives CDR1 KGHSH, CDR2 LQKENI. The CDR3 DNA, read in part, is TGTGCCAGCTCACTATATGCTAGCAATGAG. Protein: CASSLYASNE. The whole CDR3 is CASSLYASNEQFF.

The table lists this clone with many counts. The read terminates 3 residues ahead of where the CDR3 ends, so the germline J gene completes it. The gene calls are TRBV20-1 and TRBJ1-1, with 8 bases lining up with TRBD1. Germline assignment: CDR1 DFQATT and CDR2 SNEGSKA (reference sequence). V lost 3 bases and J lost 5; bases outside the gene matches: 8. There are 14 residues in the CDR3. The sequenced CDR3 bases are TGCAGTGCTAGCCAACAGGGGGGCCGAACTGAA. It yields the protein CSASQQGGRTE. The whole CDR3 sequence is CSASQQGGRTEAFF.

In its sample, this clone was seen many times. The read terminates 3 residues before the CDR3 end, so the remaining end is supplied by the germline J gene. The V gene is TRBV20-1, the J gene TRBJ1-1; 7 positions agree with TRBD1. Germline V gene sequence: CDR1 DFQATT, CDR2 SNEGSKA (reference sequence). The CDR3 is 15 amino acids. Trimming cost V 1 base and J 0 bases; bases outside gene matches: 5. CDR3 protein: CSARARTGVNTEAFF. Incomplete CDR3 DNA: TGCAGTGCTAGAGCTAGGACAGGCGTGAACACTGAA.

This clone was detected ten times or more. The observed sequence ends 3 residues before the CDR3 terminus, with the missing tail filled in from the germline J gene. The V gene is TRBV20-1, the J gene TRBJ2-7; D is perhaps TRBD2 (7 bases). This CDR3 contains 14 residues. CDR1 and CDR2 from the germline V gene are DFQATT and SNEGSKA (reference sequence). The germline V and J ends were trimmed by 6 bases and 1 base, with 16 bases remaining between them. The CDR3 spells CSANGGGQSYEQYF. The CDR3 bases that were read are TGCAGTGCAAATGGGGGGGGCCAATCCTACGAG.

This clone showed up many times. The CDR3 end lies 3 residues beyond the end of the read and is filled in from the germline J gene. The V call is TRBV30, the J call TRBJ2-1; no definite D call. Germline-derived CDR1 and CDR2 are GTSNPN and SVGIG (reference sequence). The CDR3 runs to 14 residues. V was cut by 2 bases and J by 2 bases, with 10 bases left in between. The CDR3 loop is CAWSSRSAYNEQFF. The CDR3 bases that were read are TGTGCCTGGAGTAGCAGGTCCGCCTACAATGAG.

At least ten counts were recorded for this clone. The CDR3 end lies 3 residues beyond the end of the read and is filled in from the germline J gene. The V call is TRBV7-8, the J call TRBJ2-5; TRBD1 agrees at 12 bases. After removal of 6 bases from V and 5 bases from J, the junction contained 7 bases not matched to a gene. CDR3 size: 15 residues. Per germline, CDR1 SGHVS and CDR2 FQNEAQ. CDR3 amino acids: CASSGTGGYGETQYF. CDR3 DNA, as far as it was read: TGTGCCAGCAGTGGGACAGGGGGCTATGGGGAGACC. Variable domain in full (rest from reference TRBV7-8 and TRBJ2-5): GAGVSQSPRYKVAKRGQDVALRCDPISGHVSLFWYQQALGQGPEFLTYFQNEAQLDKSGLPSDRFFAERPEGSVSTLKIQRTQQEDSAVYLCASSGTGGYGETQYFGPGTRLLVL.

Turning to this clone: The read ends 3 residues shy of where the CDR3 ends; the end is completed using the germline J gene. The rearrangement uses TRBV6-2 or TRBV6-3 and TRBJ1-2; TRBD1 might be the D (5 bases). CDR1 and CDR2 (germline): MNHEY, SVGEGT. The CDR3 has 15 amino acids. CDR3 amino acids: CASSYFETARGGYTF. CDR3 bases read: TGTGCCAGCAGTTACTTTGAGACAGCGAGGGGAGGC.

This clone was detected many times. The junction shows a germline mismatch at one end, possibly a read error. The read finishes 3 residues shy of the CDR3 end, and the germline J gene is used to complete it. The chain carries TRBV4-2 and TRBJ1-4; TRBD1 matches 8 bases. The CDR3 runs to 16 residues. Germline V gene sequence: CDR1 LGHNA, CDR2 YNFKEQ. CDR3 bases read: TGCGCCAGCAGCCAAGATATTGGGACAGGTGGTGAAAAA. It codes for CASSQDIGTGGEK. In full, the CDR3 reads CASSQDIGTGGEKLFF.

As concerns this clone: The CDR3 end falls 3 residues outside the read, so it is completed with the germline J gene. The gene calls are TRBV18 and TRBJ2-1; tentative D call: TRBD1 (6 bases). Germline CDR1 KGHSH, CDR2 LQKENI. Trimming pared 2 bases from V and 8 bases from J, leaving 16 bases between. The CDR3 is made up of 15 amino acids. CDR3 in amino acids: CASSPRGNHRYEQFF. CDR3 bases read: TGTGCCAGCTCACCAAGGGGGAACCATAGGTATGAG.

In its sample, this clone was seen many times. The sequenced fragment ends 3 residues before the CDR3 boundary, so the rest is inferred from the germline J gene. The chain links TRBV10-1 to TRBJ1-5; 9 bases match TRBD1. Germline lookup yields CDR1 WNHNN and CDR2 SYGVQD (reference sequence). CDR3 length: 12 amino acids. Trimming removed 8 bases from V and 7 bases from J; junction bases left unmatched: 3. Partial CDR3 DNA: TGCGCCAGCGGACAGGGGAACCAGCCC. It encodes CASGQGNQP. The whole CDR3 sequence reads CASGQGNQPQHF.

Only a few counts were recorded for this clone. The read halts 3 residues ahead of the CDR3 end, with the missing end drawn from the germline J gene. V and J are TRBV30 and TRBJ2-7; D possibly corresponds to TRBD1 (6 bases). The V end was cut by 3 bases, the J end by 2 bases, with 26 bases between. This CDR3 comprises 18 residues. Germline V gene sequence: CDR1 GTSNPN, CDR2 SVGIG (reference sequence). The CDR3 DNA, read in part, is TGTGCCTGGAGCCGAGGGCAGATAACAGGGCAATTCCCCTACGAG. Encoded protein: CAWSRGQITGQFPYE. The entire CDR3 protein reads CAWSRGQITGQFPYEQYF.